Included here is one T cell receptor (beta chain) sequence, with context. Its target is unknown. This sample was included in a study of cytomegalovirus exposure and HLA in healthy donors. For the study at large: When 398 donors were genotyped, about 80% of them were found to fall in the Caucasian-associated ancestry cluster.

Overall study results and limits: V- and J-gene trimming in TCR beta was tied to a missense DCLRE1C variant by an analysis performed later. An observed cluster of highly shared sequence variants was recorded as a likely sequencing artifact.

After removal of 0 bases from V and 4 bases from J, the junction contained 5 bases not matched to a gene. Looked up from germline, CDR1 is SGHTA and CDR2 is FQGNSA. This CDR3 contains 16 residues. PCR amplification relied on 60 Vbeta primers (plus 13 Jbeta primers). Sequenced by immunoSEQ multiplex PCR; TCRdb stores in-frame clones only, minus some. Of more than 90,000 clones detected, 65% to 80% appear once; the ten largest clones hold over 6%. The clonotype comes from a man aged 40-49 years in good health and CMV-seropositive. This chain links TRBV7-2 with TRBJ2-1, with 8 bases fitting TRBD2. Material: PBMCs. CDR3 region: CASSLAPAGEYNEQFF. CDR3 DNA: TGTGCCAGCAGCTTAGCGCCAGCGGGAGAGTACAATGAGCAGTTCTTC.